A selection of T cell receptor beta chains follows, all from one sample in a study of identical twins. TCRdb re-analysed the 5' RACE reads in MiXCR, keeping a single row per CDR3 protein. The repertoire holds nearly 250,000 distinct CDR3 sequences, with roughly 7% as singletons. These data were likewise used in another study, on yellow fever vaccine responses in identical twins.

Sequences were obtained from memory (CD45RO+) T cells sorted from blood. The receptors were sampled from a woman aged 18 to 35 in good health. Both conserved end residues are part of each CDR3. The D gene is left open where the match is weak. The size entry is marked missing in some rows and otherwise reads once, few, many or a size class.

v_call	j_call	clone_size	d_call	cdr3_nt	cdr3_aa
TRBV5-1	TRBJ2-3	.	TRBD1	TGCGCCAGCAGCCCACAGGGGACGGCCACAGATACGCAGTATTTT	CASSPQGTATDTQYF
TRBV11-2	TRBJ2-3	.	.	TGTGCCAGCAGCGTACGTAACCCACTACTAAACACAGATACGCAGTATTTT	CASSVRNPLLNTDTQYF
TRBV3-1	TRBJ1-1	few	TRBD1	TGTGCCAGCAGCCAAGGTGGGACAGGGCGGGTCGGCACTGAAGCTTTCTTT	CASSQGGTGRVGTEAFF
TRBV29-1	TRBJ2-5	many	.	TGCAGCGTTCGACAGAGGGTGACTGAGACCCAGTACTTC	CSVRQRVTETQYF
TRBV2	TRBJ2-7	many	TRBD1	TGTGCCAGCAGGACAGGGCCAACTTTTTCCTACGAGCAGTACTTC	CASRTGPTFSYEQYF
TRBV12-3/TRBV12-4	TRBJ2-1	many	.	TGTGCCAGCAGTTACATCGGTTTTTGGTTCTTC	CASSYIGFWFF
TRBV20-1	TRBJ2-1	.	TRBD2	TGCAGTGCTAGATCTAGCGGGAGGTCCTACAATGAGCAGTTCTTC	CSARSSGRSYNEQFF
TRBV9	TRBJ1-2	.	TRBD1	TGTGCCAGCAGCGTCGGGACAGGGGATGGCTACACCTTC	CASSVGTGDGYTF
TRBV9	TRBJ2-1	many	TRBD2	TGTGCCAGCAGCCCTAGAATGGCGGGGGGGAATGAGCAGTTCTTC	CASSPRMAGGNEQFF
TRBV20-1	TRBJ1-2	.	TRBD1	TGCAGTGCACCGGGACAGGGGGACTATGGCTACACCTTC	CSAPGQGDYGYTF
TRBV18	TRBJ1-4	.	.	TGTGCCAGCTCACCCCAACCTGCAACTAATGAAAAACTGTTTTTT	CASSPQPATNEKLFF
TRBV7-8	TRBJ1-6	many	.	TGTGCCAGCAGCTTAGAGGGCCAGTTTCTAAGATCACCCCTCCACTTT	CASSLEGQFLRSPLHF
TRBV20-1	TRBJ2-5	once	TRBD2	TGCAGTGCTGGAGGTGGCGGGGGCCAAGAGACCCAGTACTTC	CSAGGGGGQETQYF
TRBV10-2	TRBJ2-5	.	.	TGCGCGAGCGGAGGGTTCCAAGAGACCCAGTACTTC	CASGGFQETQYF
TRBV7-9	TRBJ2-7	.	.	TGTGCCAGCAGCTTAACTACCGACAGGTCTGTGCCCGAGCAGTACTTC	CASSLTTDRSVPEQYF
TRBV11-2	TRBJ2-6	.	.	TGTGCCAGCAGCTTAGTGGGGGGCTCTGGGGCCAACGTCCTGACTTTC	CASSLVGGSGANVLTF
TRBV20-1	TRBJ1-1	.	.	TGCAGTGCCACCCGGGAGGGAGTCCCCACTGAAGCTTTCTTT	CSATREGVPTEAFF
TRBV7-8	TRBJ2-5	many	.	TGTGCCAGCAGTCGTGGCAGGGCACAAGAGACCCAGTACTTC	CASSRGRAQETQYF
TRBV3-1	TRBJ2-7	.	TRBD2	TGTGCCAGCAGCCGGTGGGGGGGCGAGCAGTACTTC	CASSRWGGEQYF
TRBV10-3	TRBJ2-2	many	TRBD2	TGTGCCATCAGTGCCTCGACTAGCGTGAACACCGGGGAGCTGTTTTTT	CAISASTSVNTGELFF
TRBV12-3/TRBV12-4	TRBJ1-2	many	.	TGTGCCAGCAGTCCACTGACAGCTAACTATGGCTACACCTTC	CASSPLTANYGYTF
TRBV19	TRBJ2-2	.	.	TGTGCCAGTAGGACGCTTAATGGGGGAACCGGGGAGCTGTTTTTT	CASRTLNGGTGELFF
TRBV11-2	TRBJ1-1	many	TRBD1	TGTGCCAGCAGCTCATTACTCGACAGGGGCCGCCGGGACACTGAAGCTTTCTTT	CASSSLLDRGRRDTEAFF
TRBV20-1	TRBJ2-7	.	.	TGCAGTGCTAGAGAGTCCAAGGGCATCTCCTACGAGCAGTACTTC	CSARESKGISYEQYF
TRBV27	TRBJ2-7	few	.	TGTGCCAGCAGTTTATGGGGCAGCTCCTACGAGCAGTACTTC	CASSLWGSSYEQYF
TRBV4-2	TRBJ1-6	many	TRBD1	TGTGCCAGCAGCCAAGATTTCGGGACAGCTAATTCACCCCTCCACTTT	CASSQDFGTANSPLHF
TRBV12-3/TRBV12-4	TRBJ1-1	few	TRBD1	TGTGCCAGCAGGGACAGGGCATTTTTTAACACTGAAGCTTTCTTT	CASRDRAFFNTEAFF
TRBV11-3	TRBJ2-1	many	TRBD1	TGTGCCAGCAGGCCTTACAGGGGCAGGTACAATGAGCAGTTCTTC	CASRPYRGRYNEQFF
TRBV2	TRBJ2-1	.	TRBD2	TGTGCCAGCAGTACCAGGGAGGGCCTTTTGAATGAGCAGTTCTTC	CASSTREGLLNEQFF
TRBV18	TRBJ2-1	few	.	TGTGCCAGCTCACCACCTTCGGGGGGCGCAAACTCCTACAATGAGCAGTTCTTC	CASSPPSGGANSYNEQFF
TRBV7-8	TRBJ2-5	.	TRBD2	TGTGCCAGCAGCTTACAGCTAGCGGGAGGTGGGAAGAAGGGGACCCAGTACTTC	CASSLQLAGGGKKGTQYF
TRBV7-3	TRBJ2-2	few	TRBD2	TGTGCCAGCAGTCACAGGACTAGCGACACCGGGGAGCTGTTTTTT	CASSHRTSDTGELFF
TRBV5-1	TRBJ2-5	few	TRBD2	TGCGCCAGCAGCCCGGGGGTGACTAGCGGGGATGAGACCCAGTACTTC	CASSPGVTSGDETQYF
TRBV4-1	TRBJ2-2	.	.	TGCGCCAGCAGGTCTGTGATGGGAGTACAAGACACCGGGGAGCTGTTTTTT	CASRSVMGVQDTGELFF
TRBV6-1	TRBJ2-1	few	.	TGTGCCAGCAGGGCCACAGCCCTCGGTGAGCAGTTCTTC	CASRATALGEQFF
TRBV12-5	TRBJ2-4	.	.	TGTGCTAGTGGTCTTGGCAGGCTAGCCAAAAACATTCAGTACTTC	CASGLGRLAKNIQYF
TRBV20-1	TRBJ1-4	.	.	TGCAGTGCTAGAGATATGAAGGAGGAAAAACTGTTTTTT	CSARDMKEEKLFF
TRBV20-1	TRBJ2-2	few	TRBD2	TGCAGTGCTAAAGGCGGGGGATCGTGGACCGGGGAGCTGTTTTTT	CSAKGGGSWTGELFF
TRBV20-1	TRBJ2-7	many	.	TGCAGTGCTGGGAAGGGACCGAGAGACTACGAGCAGTACTTC	CSAGKGPRDYEQYF
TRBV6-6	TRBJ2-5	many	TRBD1	TGTGCCAGCACCCGGACAGGGGGAGAGACCCAGTACTTC	CASTRTGGETQYF
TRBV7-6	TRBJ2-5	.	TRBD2	TGTGCCAGCAGACCCGGGACTACTACTTCCCAAGAGACCCAGTACTTC	CASRPGTTTSQETQYF
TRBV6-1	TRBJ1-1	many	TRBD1	TGTGCCAGCAGAAGACAGGGGGCGACTGAAGCTTTCTTT	CASRRQGATEAFF
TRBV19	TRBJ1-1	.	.	TGTGCCAGTAGTATTCCTGCTACTGAAGCTTTCTTT	CASSIPATEAFF
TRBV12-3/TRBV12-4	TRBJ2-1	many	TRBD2	TGTGCCAGCAGTTCGACCTCCGGGACTACCCCTGGGGGTGAGCAGTTCTTC	CASSSTSGTTPGGEQFF